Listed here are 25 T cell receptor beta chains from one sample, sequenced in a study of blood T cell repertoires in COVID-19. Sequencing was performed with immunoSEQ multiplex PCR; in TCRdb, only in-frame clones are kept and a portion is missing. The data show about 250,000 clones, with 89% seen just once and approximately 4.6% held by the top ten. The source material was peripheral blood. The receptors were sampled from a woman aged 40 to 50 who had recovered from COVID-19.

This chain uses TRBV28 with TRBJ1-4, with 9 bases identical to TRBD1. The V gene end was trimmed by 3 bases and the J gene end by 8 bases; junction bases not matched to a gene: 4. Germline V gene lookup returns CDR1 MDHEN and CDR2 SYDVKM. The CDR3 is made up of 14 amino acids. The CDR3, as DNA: TGTGCCAGCAGTTTTGCCACAGGGGGCGAAAAACTGTTTTTT. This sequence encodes CASSFATGGEKLFF.

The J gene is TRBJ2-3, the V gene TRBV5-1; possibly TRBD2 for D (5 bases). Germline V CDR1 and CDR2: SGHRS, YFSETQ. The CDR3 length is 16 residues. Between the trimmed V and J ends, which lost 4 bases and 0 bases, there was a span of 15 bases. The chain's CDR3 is CASSTSGDTSTDTQYF. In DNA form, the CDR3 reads TGCGCCAGCAGCACCAGCGGAGATACTAGCACAGATACGCAGTATTTT.

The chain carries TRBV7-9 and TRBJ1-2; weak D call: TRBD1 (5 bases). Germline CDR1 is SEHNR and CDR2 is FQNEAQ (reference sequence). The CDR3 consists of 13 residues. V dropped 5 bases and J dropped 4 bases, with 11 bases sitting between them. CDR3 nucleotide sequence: TGTGCCAGCAGCCAGGTTGACAGCTATGGCTACACCTTC. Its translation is CASSQVDSYGYTF.

CDR3 region: CAWSRGTRDEQYV. DNA of the CDR3: TGTGCCTGGAGTAGGGGGACACGCGACGAGCAGTACGTC. The rearrangement uses TRBV30 and TRBJ2-7, with D possibly being TRBD1 (6 bases). The CDR3 runs 13 residues. In germline, CDR1 is GTSNPN, CDR2 SVGIG (reference sequence). Trimming removed 2 bases from V and 5 bases from J, with 13 bases in between.

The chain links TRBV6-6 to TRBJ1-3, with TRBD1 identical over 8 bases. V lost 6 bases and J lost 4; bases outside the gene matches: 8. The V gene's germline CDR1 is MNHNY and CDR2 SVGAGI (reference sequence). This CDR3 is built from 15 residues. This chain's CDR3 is CASRGQATEGNTIYF. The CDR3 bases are TGTGCCAGCAGGGGACAGGCGACGGAAGGAAACACCATATATTTT.

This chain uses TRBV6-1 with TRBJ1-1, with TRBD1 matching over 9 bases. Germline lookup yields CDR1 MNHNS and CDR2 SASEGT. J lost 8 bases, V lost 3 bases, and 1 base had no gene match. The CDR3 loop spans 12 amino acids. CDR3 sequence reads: CASSEGTGEAFF. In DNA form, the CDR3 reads TGTGCCAGCAGTGAGGGGACAGGGGAAGCTTTCTTT.

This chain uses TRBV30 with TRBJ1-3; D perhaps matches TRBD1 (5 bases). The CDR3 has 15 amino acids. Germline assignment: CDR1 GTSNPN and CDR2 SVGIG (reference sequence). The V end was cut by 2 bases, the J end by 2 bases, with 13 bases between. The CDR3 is CAWSLQGETGNTIYF. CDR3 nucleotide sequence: TGTGCCTGGAGTCTTCAGGGCGAAACTGGAAACACCATATATTTT.

CDR3 coding DNA: TGCGCCAGCACCGGACGAGGACTGGATGGGACCCAGTACTTC. Protein product: CASTGRGLDGTQYF. This chain links TRBV5-1 with TRBJ2-5; tentative D call: TRBD2 (5 bases). Germline V gene lookup returns CDR1 SGHRS and CDR2 YFSETQ. The CDR3 is 14 amino acids. The V end was cut by 6 bases, the J end by 7 bases, with 19 bases between.

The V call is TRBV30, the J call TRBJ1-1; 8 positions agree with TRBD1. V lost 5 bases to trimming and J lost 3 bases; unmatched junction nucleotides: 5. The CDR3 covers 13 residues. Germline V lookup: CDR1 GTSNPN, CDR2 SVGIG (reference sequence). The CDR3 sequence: CAWGTQGDTEAFF. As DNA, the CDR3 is TGTGCCTGGGGAACACAGGGGGACACTGAAGCTTTCTTT.

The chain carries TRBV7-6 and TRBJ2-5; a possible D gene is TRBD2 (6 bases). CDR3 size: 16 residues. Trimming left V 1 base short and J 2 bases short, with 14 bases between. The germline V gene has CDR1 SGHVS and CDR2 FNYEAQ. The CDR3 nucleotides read TGTGCCAGCAGCTTAGTTTCGGGGGTTGGTCAAGAGACCCAGTACTTC. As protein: CASSLVSGVGQETQYF. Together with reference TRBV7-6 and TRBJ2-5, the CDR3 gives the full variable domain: GAGVSQSPRYKVTKRGQDVALRCDPISGHVSLYWYRQALGQGPEFLTYFNYEAQQDKSGLPNDRFSAERPEGSISTLTIQRTEQRDSAMYRCASSLVSGVGQETQYFGPGTRLLVL.

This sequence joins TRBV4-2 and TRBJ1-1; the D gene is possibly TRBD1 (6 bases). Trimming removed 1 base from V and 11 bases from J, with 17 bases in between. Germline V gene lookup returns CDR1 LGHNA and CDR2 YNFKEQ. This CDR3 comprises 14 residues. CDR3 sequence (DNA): TGTGCCAGCAGCCAAGCCGGGCCTACAGGGCCGGCTTTCTTT. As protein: CASSQAGPTGPAFF.

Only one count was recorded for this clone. The CDR3 region has the DNA TGCAGTGCCAGTATAACTAGCGGGAGTGATACGCAGTATTTT. Its protein is CSASITSGSDTQYF. V gene TRBV20-1 combines with J gene TRBJ2-3; 11 positions match TRBD2. V lost 6 bases, J lost 6 bases, and 8 bases stayed unmatched. This CDR3 comprises 14 residues. Germline CDR1 is DFQATT and CDR2 is SNEGSKA (reference sequence).

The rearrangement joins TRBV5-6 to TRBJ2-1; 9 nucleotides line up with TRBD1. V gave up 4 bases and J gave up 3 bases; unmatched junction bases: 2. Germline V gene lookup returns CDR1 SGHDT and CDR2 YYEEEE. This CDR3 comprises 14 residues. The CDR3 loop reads CASSKGQGYNEQFF. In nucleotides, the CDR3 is TGTGCCAGCAGCAAGGGACAGGGCTACAATGAGCAGTTCTTC.

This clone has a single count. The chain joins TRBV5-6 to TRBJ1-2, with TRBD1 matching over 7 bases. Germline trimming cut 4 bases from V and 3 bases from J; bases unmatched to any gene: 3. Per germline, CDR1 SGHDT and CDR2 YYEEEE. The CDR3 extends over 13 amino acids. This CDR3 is CASSPDRDYGYTF. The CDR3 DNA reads TGTGCCAGCAGCCCTGACAGGGACTATGGCTACACCTTC.

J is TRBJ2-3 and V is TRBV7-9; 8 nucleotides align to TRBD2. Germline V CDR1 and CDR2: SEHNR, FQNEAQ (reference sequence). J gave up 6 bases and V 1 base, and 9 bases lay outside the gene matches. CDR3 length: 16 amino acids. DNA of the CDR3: TGTGCCAGCAGCTTAGTAGGAGCTAGCGGGTGGGATACGCAGTATTTT. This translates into CASSLVGASGWDTQYF. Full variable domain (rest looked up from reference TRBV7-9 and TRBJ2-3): DTGVSQNPRHKITKRGQNVTFRCDPISEHNRLYWYRQTLGQGPEFLTYFQNEAQLEKSRLLSDRFSAERPKGSFSTLEIQRTEQGDSAMYLCASSLVGASGWDTQYFGPGTRLTVL.

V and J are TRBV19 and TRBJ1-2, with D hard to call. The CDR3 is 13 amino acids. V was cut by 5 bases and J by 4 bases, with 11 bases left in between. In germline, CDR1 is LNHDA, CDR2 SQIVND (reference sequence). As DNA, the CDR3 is TGTGCCAGTAGTCCCTTAGATGTCTATGGCTACACCTTC. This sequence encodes CASSPLDVYGYTF.

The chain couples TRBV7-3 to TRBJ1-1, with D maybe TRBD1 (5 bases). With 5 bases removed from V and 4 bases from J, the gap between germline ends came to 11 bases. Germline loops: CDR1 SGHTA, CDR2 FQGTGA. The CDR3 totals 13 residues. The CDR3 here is CASSVVGGTEAFF. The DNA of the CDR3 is TGTGCCAGCAGCGTGGTCGGGGGCACTGAAGCTTTCTTT.

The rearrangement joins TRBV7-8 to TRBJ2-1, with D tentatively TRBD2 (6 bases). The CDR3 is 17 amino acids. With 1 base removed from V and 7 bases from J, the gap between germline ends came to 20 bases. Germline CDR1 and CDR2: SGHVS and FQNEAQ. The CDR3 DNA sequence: TGTGCCAGCAGCTTAGGGGTCCCGGGACTCGGCTTTAATGAGCAGTTCTTC. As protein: CASSLGVPGLGFNEQFF.

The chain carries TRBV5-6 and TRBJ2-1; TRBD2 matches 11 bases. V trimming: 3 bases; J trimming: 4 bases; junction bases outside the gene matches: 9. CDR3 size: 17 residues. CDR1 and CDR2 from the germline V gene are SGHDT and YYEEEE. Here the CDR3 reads CASSSRTSGHQYNEQFF. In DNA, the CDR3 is TGTGCCAGCAGCTCCCGGACTAGCGGGCACCAGTACAATGAGCAGTTCTTC.

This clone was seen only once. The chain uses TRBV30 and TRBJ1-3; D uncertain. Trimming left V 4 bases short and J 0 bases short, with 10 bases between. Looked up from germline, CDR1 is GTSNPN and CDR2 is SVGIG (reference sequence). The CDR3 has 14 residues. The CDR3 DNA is TGTGCCTGGAAGACGGGTGGCTCTGGAAACACCATATATTTT. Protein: CAWKTGGSGNTIYF.

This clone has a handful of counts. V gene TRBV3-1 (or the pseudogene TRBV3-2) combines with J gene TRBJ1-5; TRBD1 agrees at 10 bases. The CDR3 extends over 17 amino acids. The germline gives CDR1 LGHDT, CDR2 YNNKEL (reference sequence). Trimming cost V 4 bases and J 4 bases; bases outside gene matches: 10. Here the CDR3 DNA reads TGTGCCAGCAGCCGCCATAGGGGACAGGGGAGTAATCAGCCCCAGCATTTT. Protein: CASSRHRGQGSNQPQHF.

CDR3 DNA sequence: TGCAGCGTTGATTTCCAGGGGGCGAATGTTGGCTACACCTTC. It translates to CSVDFQGANVGYTF. V gene TRBV29-1 combines with J gene TRBJ1-2; 8 positions agree with TRBD1. Germline CDR1 and CDR2: SQVTM and ANQGSEA. The CDR3 spans 14 residues. With V trimmed by 3 bases and J by 7 bases, 10 bases remained unmatched.

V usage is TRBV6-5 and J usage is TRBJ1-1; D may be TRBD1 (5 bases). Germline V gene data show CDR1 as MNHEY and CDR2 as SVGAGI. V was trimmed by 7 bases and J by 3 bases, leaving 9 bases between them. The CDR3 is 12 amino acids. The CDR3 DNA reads TGTGCCAGCATAGGGGTCGACACTGAAGCTTTCTTT. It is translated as CASIGVDTEAFF.

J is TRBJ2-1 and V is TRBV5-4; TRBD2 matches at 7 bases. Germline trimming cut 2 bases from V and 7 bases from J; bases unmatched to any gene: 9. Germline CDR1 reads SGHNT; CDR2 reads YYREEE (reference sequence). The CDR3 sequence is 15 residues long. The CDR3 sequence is CASSLVGGLGNEQFF. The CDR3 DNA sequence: TGTGCCAGCAGCTTAGTCGGGGGGTTGGGAAATGAGCAGTTCTTC.

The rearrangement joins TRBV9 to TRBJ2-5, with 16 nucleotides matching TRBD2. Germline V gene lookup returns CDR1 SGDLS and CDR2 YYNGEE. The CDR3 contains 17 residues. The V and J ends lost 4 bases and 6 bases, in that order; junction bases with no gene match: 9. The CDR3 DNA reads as TGTGCCAGCAGCAAAGAGGGACTAGCGGGAGGGGGGAAGACCCAGTACTTC. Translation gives CASSKEGLAGGGKTQYF.